These 11 T cell receptor beta chains originate from one sample sequenced in a study of blood T cells in healthy people across ages. Alongside a J-beta primer mix, a sample-barcoded 5' primer served in a second PCR lasting roughly 6 to 11 cycles. TCRdb analysed the 5' RACE reads with MiXCR anew, one entry per CDR3 protein. Of 800,000 to 1,300,000 distinct CDR3 sequences listed, roughly a quarter are singletons. This sample was shared with a second study, whose subject was T cells of mothers and their children.

Material: blood. Receptor source: a girl aged 2-10 years in good health.

This clonotype was seen a few times. The chain links TRBV29-1 to TRBJ1-1, with TRBD1 as a possible D gene (5 bases). V was trimmed by 7 bases and J by 0 bases, leaving 9 bases between them. CDR3 length: 12 amino acids. The germline CDR1 and CDR2 sequences are SQVTM and ANQGSEA. CDR3 sequence reads: CSGDGMNTEAFF. CDR3 DNA: TGCAGCGGGGACGGCATGAACACTGAAGCTTTCTTT. The whole variable domain, filled in from reference TRBV29-1 and TRBJ1-1, reads SAVISQKPSRDICQRGTSLTIQCQVDSQVTMMFWYRQQPGQSLTLIATANQGSEATYESGFVIDKFPISRPNLTFSTLTVSNMSPEDSSIYLCSGDGMNTEAFFGQGTRLTVV.

There are a few counts of this clonotype. This chain connects TRBV12-5 to TRBJ1-2, with unresolved D. CDR3 length: 12 residues. V was shortened by 2 bases and J by 13 bases, with 14 bases between the two germline ends. Germline V lookup: CDR1 LGHNT, CDR2 FRNRAP. The chain's CDR3 is CASGLPLGRSTF. The CDR3 DNA sequence: TGTGCTAGTGGTTTGCCGCTGGGAAGGAGCACCTTC.

This chain links TRBV12-3 or TRBV12-4 with TRBJ2-5; perhaps TRBD1 as D (6 bases). The CDR3 sequence is 13 residues long. Trimming shortened V by 7 bases and J by 5 bases, and 14 bases separated the two germline ends. The CDR3 loop reads CASIQGTGETQYF. The CDR3 coding sequence is TGTGCCAGCATCCAGGGGACGGGGGAGACCCAGTACTTC.

A single count supports this clonotype. The V and J genes are TRBV14 and TRBJ1-1, with D hard to call. Trimming took 0 bases from V and 8 from J, leaving 19 bases between them. The CDR3 consists of 16 residues. From germline, CDR1 is SGHDN and CDR2 FVKESK. The CDR3 DNA is TGTGCCAGCAGCCAAGACCCCACCGTCCGTGGAAGAGAAGCTTTCTTT. Translation: CASSQDPTVRGREAFF. Together with reference TRBV14 and TRBJ1-1, the CDR3 gives the full variable domain: EAGVTQFPSHSVIEKGQTVTLRCDPISGHDNLYWYRRVMGKEIKFLLHFVKESKQDESGMPNNRFLAERTGGTYSTLKVQPAELEDSGVYFCASSQDPTVRGREAFFGQGTRLTVV.

This clonotype was picked up a small number of times. This rearrangement joins TRBV5-1 to TRBJ2-2; no definite D call. Trimming cost V 0 bases and J 1 base, with 10 bases left between them. Germline loops: CDR1 SGHRS, CDR2 YFSETQ. The CDR3 runs 16 residues. CDR3 sequence: CASSLEVGLNTGELFF. The CDR3 bases are TGCGCCAGCAGCTTGGAGGTCGGGTTGAACACCGGGGAGCTGTTTTTT.

The chain uses TRBV4-2 and TRBJ2-5; D unclear. Trimming took 3 bases from V and 4 from J, leaving 12 bases between them. Germline V gives CDR1 LGHNA, CDR2 YNFKEQ. The CDR3 is 14 amino acids. The CDR3 reads CASSHPGKAETQYF. The DNA of the CDR3 is TGTGCCAGCAGCCACCCCGGAAAGGCAGAGACCCAGTACTTC.

This clonotype has only a few counts. V usage is TRBV7-2 and J usage is TRBJ2-7; D perhaps matches TRBD1 (6 bases). Per germline, CDR1 SGHTA and CDR2 FQGNSA. The CDR3 extends over 16 amino acids. The V end was cut by 2 bases, the J end by 5 bases, with 19 bases between. This CDR3 reads CASSLSSLQGVDEQYF. In DNA, the CDR3 is TGTGCCAGCAGCTTAAGCAGTCTACAGGGCGTCGACGAGCAGTACTTC.

The chain employs TRBV28 and TRBJ1-4; 7 nucleotides line up with TRBD1. This CDR3 contains 18 residues. J was trimmed by 1 base and V by 4 bases; bases with no gene match: 12. CDR1 is MDHEN, CDR2 SYDVKM, per germline. CDR3 in amino acids: CASSSPGQTGITNEKLFF. CDR3 DNA: TGTGCCAGCAGTTCGCCGGGACAGACAGGAATAACTAATGAAAAACTGTTTTTT.

In this sample, this clonotype turned up a few times. V is TRBV20-1 and J is TRBJ2-1, with 8 bases aligning to TRBD1. The CDR3 consists of 14 residues. J lost 6 bases, V lost 6 bases, and 10 bases had no gene match. Germline CDR1 reads DFQATT; CDR2 reads SNEGSKA (reference sequence). CDR3 in DNA: TGCAGTGCCACAGACAGGGGTCGGGCCAATGAGCAGTTCTTC. This translates into CSATDRGRANEQFF.

This chain links TRBV12-3 or TRBV12-4 with TRBJ2-5, with unresolved D. This CDR3 spans 16 amino acids. Trimming removed 4 bases from V and 4 bases from J, with 19 bases in between. The CDR3 loop reads CASSSDWHPPRETQYF. The CDR3 DNA follows: TGTGCCAGCAGTTCTGATTGGCACCCACCGAGAGAGACCCAGTACTTC.

There are many counts of this clonotype. The genes are TRBV7-2 and TRBJ1-1; 7 bases map to TRBD1. In germline, CDR1 is SGHTA, CDR2 FQGNSA. CDR3 length: 14 residues. J was trimmed by 0 bases and V by 5 bases; bases with no gene match: 3. The CDR3, as DNA: TGTGCCAGCAGCCGGGGACAGCTGAACACTGAAGCTTTCTTT. It translates to CASSRGQLNTEAFF.